These 3 T cell receptor beta chains share one sample of origin, sequenced in a study of response to subunit inactivated influenza vaccine. TCRdb re-called the RT-PCR reads through MiXCR, storing one row per CDR3 protein. Here the sample spans roughly 620,000 distinct CDR3 sequences, about 10% being singletons. These same records also appear under a second study, on T cells expressing NK-cell markers. That work adds: Synthesis of TCR beta cDNA relied on 5'RACE template switching carrying UMIs.

This material consisted of PBMCs from blood, taken on the day of vaccination. The source of these receptors is a man in his fifties or sixties who received an inactivated influenza vaccine.

The rearrangement joins TRBV20-1 to TRBJ2-2; D gene unclear. This CDR3 comprises 13 residues. Trimming took 3 bases from V and 4 from J, leaving 9 bases between them. Germline V gene sequence: CDR1 DFQATT, CDR2 SNEGSKA (reference sequence). The CDR3 loop reads CSASLGFTGELFF. The CDR3 DNA reads TGCAGTGCTAGTTTGGGTTTCACCGGGGAGCTGTTTTTT.

This clonotype was seen ten or more times. The CDR3 DNA is TGTGCCATCAGTAGCCGGGAACAGGGGTATTTGGGGGAGCTGTTTTTT. This codes for CAISSREQGYLGELFF. This rearrangement joins TRBV10-3 to TRBJ2-2; TRBD1 aligns across 7 bases. The V and J ends lost 5 bases and 8 bases, in that order; junction bases with no gene match: 14. CDR3 size: 16 residues. CDR1 ENHRY and CDR2 SYGVKD come from the germline V gene.

The V gene is TRBV5-1, the J gene TRBJ2-1; D possibly corresponds to TRBD2 (5 bases). Germline-derived CDR1 and CDR2 are SGHRS and YFSETQ. Trimming shortened V by 4 bases and J by 0 bases, and 14 bases separated the two germline ends. CDR3 length: 16 amino acids. The CDR3 DNA reads TGCGCCAGCAGCCCCCTGGACTTAACCTCCTACAATGAGCAGTTCTTC. Its protein product is CASSPLDLTSYNEQFF. The full variable domain, in which reference TRBV5-1 and TRBJ2-1 provide the parts outside the CDR3, is KAGVTQTPRYLIKTRGQQVTLSCSPISGHRSVSWYQQTPGQGLQFLFEYFSETQRNKGNFPGRFSGRQFSNSRSEMNVSTLELGDSALYLCASSPLDLTSYNEQFFGPGTRLTVL.